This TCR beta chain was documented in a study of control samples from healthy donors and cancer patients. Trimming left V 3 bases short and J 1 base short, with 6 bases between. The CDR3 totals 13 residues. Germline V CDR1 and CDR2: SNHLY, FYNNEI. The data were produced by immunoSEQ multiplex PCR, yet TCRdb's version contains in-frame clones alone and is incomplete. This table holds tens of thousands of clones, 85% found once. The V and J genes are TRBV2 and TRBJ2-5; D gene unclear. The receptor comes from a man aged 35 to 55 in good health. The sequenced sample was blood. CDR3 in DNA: TGTGCCAGCAGTGATACTCTCCAAGAGACCCAGTACTTC. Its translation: CASSDTLQETQYF.